Each of the 28 T cell receptor beta chains below was sequenced from the same sample in a study of cytomegalovirus exposure and HLA in healthy donors. Using immunoSEQ multiplex PCR, the repertoire was profiled, and TCRdb retains in-frame clones only, with some absent. The data hold about 73,000 clones, with approximately 90% observed a single time. The specimen was PBMCs. These TCRs come from a woman between 18 and 29 years old in good health and CMV-seropositive.

The chain combines TRBV5-4 with TRBJ2-7; 7 nucleotides align to TRBD2. The CDR3 consists of 14 residues. Germline CDR1 SGHNT, CDR2 YYREEE (reference sequence). Germline trimming cut 3 bases from V and 7 bases from J; bases unmatched to any gene: 10. Here the CDR3 reads CASSWGSGGGEQYF. In DNA form, the CDR3 reads TGTGCCAGCAGCTGGGGGTCGGGAGGAGGGGAGCAGTACTTC.

J is TRBJ1-1 and V is TRBV4-1; 9 positions agree with TRBD1. CDR1 and CDR2 (germline): MGHRA, YSYEKL. With V trimmed by 3 bases and J by 1 base, 3 bases remained unmatched. There are 15 residues in the CDR3. The CDR3 nucleotides are TGCGCCAGCAGCCATGGGACAGGGTCGAACACTGAAGCTTTCTTT. Amino acid sequence: CASSHGTGSNTEAFF.

The rearrangement uses TRBV18 and TRBJ1-1; 8 positions match TRBD1. With 3 bases clipped from V and 1 base from J, the junction kept 4 bases outside the gene matches. The CDR3 loop spans 15 amino acids. Germline V gives CDR1 KGHSH, CDR2 LQKENI. For the CDR3, the DNA is TGTGCCAGCTCACCCCTCGGACAGGGGAACACTGAAGCTTTCTTT. Translating gives CASSPLGQGNTEAFF.

The CDR3 sequence is CASSLSGQGSYEQYF. The CDR3, as DNA: TGTGCCAGCAGTTTATCAGGACAGGGGTCCTACGAGCAGTACTTC. The chain links TRBV27 to TRBJ2-7, with TRBD1 matching over 9 bases. The trim removed 0 bases at V and 1 base at J, leaving 1 base unmatched. Per the germline V gene, CDR1 is MNHEY and CDR2 is SMNVEV (reference sequence). The CDR3 is 15 amino acids.

V gene TRBV27 combines with J gene TRBJ2-1; weak D call: TRBD2 (6 bases). Germline V lookup: CDR1 MNHEY, CDR2 SMNVEV (reference sequence). This CDR3 is built from 12 residues. Trimming pared 3 bases from V and 9 bases from J, leaving 9 bases between. CDR3 coding DNA: TGTGCCAGCAGTTTCCCTAGCGCTGAGCAGTTCTTC. Its translation: CASSFPSAEQFF.

CDR3 bases: TGTGCCAGCAGCGTGAGGACTAGCGGCCAAGAGACCCAGTACTTC. Translating gives CASSVRTSGQETQYF. This chain joins TRBV9 and TRBJ2-5, with TRBD2 identical over 10 bases. This CDR3 has 15 residues. Germline trimming cut 2 bases from V and 1 base from J; bases unmatched to any gene: 2. Germline V CDR1 and CDR2: SGDLS, YYNGEE.

CDR3 in DNA: TGTGCCAGTAGTTTAAGGACAGGGGGCCGTCAGCCCCAGCATTTT. The encoded protein is CASSLRTGGRQPQHF. This rearrangement joins TRBV19 to TRBJ1-5; 11 bases line up with TRBD1. The CDR3 totals 15 residues. V was pared by 5 bases and J by 6 bases, with 6 bases of the junction left unmatched. Germline V lookup: CDR1 LNHDA, CDR2 SQIVND (reference sequence).

The V gene is TRBV2, the J gene TRBJ1-4; D is unresolved. CDR1 is SNHLY and CDR2 is FYNNEI in the germline V gene. The CDR3 length is 14 residues. V was trimmed by 8 bases and J by 5 bases, leaving 15 bases between them. CDR3 nucleotide sequence: TGTGCCAGCGGTCGGAGCGTCTTAAATGAAAAACTGTTTTTT. Residues: CASGRSVLNEKLFF.

The rearrangement uses TRBV19 and TRBJ2-2; tentative D call: TRBD1 (5 bases). Germline V gene sequence: CDR1 LNHDA, CDR2 SQIVND (reference sequence). V was clipped by 1 base and J by 0 bases, with 12 bases between them. This CDR3 has 17 amino acids. CDR3 DNA sequence: TGTGCCAGTAGTATAGTTGGGGCAGGAACGAACACCGGGGAGCTGTTTTTT. Its protein product is CASSIVGAGTNTGELFF.

This clone appeared a single time. The V gene is TRBV11-2, the J gene TRBJ2-7, with 7 bases aligning to TRBD1. After removal of 2 bases from V and 2 bases from J, the junction contained 18 bases not matched to a gene. Germline V lookup: CDR1 SGHAT, CDR2 FQNNGV. CDR3 length equals 19 residues. CDR3 protein: CASSLQSTGKFFPTYEQYF. CDR3 bases: TGTGCCAGCAGCTTACAGTCGACAGGGAAATTTTTCCCGACCTACGAGCAGTACTTC. Full variable domain (missing parts from reference TRBV11-2 and TRBJ2-7): EAGVAQSPRYKIIEKRQSVAFWCNPISGHATLYWYQQILGQGPKLLIQFQNNGVVDDSQLPKDRFSAERLKGVDSTLKIQPAKLEDSAVYLCASSLQSTGKFFPTYEQYFGPGTRLTVT.

The chain carries TRBV6-1 and TRBJ2-1; 7 bases are a match to TRBD2. The CDR3 is made up of 15 amino acids. The germline V gene has CDR1 MNHNS and CDR2 SASEGT. The junction had 6 bases not matched to a gene; V was cut back by 3 bases and J by 4 bases. The CDR3 loop reads CASSDVGGGYNEQFF. CDR3 coding DNA: TGTGCCAGCAGTGATGTTGGCGGGGGTTACAATGAGCAGTTCTTC.

This chain links TRBV4-2 with TRBJ1-1; 10 bases fit TRBD1. The CDR3 sequence is 15 residues long. With V trimmed by 1 base and J by 1 base, 0 bases remained unmatched. The germline V gene has CDR1 LGHNA and CDR2 YNFKEQ. CDR3 DNA sequence: TGTGCCAGCAGCCAAGGGACAGGGGGGAACACTGAAGCTTTCTTT. Translation: CASSQGTGGNTEAFF.

DNA for the CDR3: TGTGCCAGCATCTTCGGCGGGTTGGAGGGAGAAAAACTGTTTTTT. This sequence encodes CASIFGGLEGEKLFF. The chain uses TRBV14 and TRBJ1-4; the D is unclear. V was pared by 7 bases and J by 8 bases, with 20 bases between. The germline V gene has CDR1 SGHDN and CDR2 FVKESK. CDR3 length equals 15 residues.

This sequence joins TRBV19 and TRBJ2-1; TRBD2 aligns across 7 bases. The CDR3 spans 18 residues. Trimming took 0 bases from V and 4 from J; bases not matched to a gene: 12. The germline gives CDR1 LNHDA, CDR2 SQIVND (reference sequence). The CDR3 bases are TGTGCCAGTAGTATAGATCCCGCCGTCTGGGGGGGGTACAATGAGCAGTTCTTC. Its translation: CASSIDPAVWGGYNEQFF.

The V gene is TRBV10-1, the J gene TRBJ2-5; 13 positions agree with TRBD2. CDR3 length: 21 residues. Germline assignment: CDR1 WNHNN and CDR2 SYGVQD (reference sequence). Unmatched junction bases numbered 18, after V lost 0 bases and J lost 5 bases. In nucleotides, the CDR3 is TGCGCCAGCAGTGAGTCACTACCCGGGACTAGCGGGACACGGACGGGGGAGACCCAGTACTTC. Translated: CASSESLPGTSGTRTGETQYF.

The chain employs TRBV6-4 and TRBJ2-3, with 8 nucleotides matching TRBD2. The junction had 6 bases not matched to a gene; V was cut back by 0 bases and J by 4 bases. The germline CDR1 and CDR2 sequences are MRHNA and SNTAGT. This CDR3 comprises 16 residues. The CDR3 DNA reads TGTGCCAGCAGTGACTCGATATACGGGGGGGCAGATACGCAGTATTTT. The encoded protein is CASSDSIYGGADTQYF.

V is TRBV6-6 and J is TRBJ2-6; D unclear. Germline-derived CDR1 and CDR2 are MNHNY and SVGAGI (reference sequence). The length of the CDR3 is 16 residues. V shed 6 bases and J shed 0 bases, with 12 bases lying between them. The CDR3 DNA follows: TGTGCCAGCAGCCCTGGCCGAATCTCTGGGGCCAACGTCCTGACTTTC. The encoded protein is CASSPGRISGANVLTF.

The J gene is TRBJ2-3, the V gene TRBV7-8; a possible D gene is TRBD2 (6 bases). The V and J ends lost 1 base and 6 bases respectively, with 14 bases between them. Germline lookup yields CDR1 SGHVS and CDR2 FQNEAQ. The CDR3 runs to 15 residues. DNA for the CDR3: TGTGCCAGCAGCTTAGACGGAGCCGGAGGGGATACGCAGTATTTT. Protein: CASSLDGAGGDTQYF. Variable domain in full (rest from reference TRBV7-8 and TRBJ2-3): GAGVSQSPRYKVAKRGQDVALRCDPISGHVSLFWYQQALGQGPEFLTYFQNEAQLDKSGLPSDRFFAERPEGSVSTLKIQRTQQEDSAVYLCASSLDGAGGDTQYFGPGTRLTVL.

The genes are TRBV6-1 and TRBJ2-5; the match to TRBD1 covers 10 bases. J lost 3 bases, V lost 2 bases, and 3 bases had no gene match. The CDR3 is made up of 15 amino acids. Germline V lookup: CDR1 MNHNS, CDR2 SASEGT. The CDR3 DNA follows: TGTGCCAGCAGTGAAAGTGGGACAGGGGAAGAGACCCAGTACTTC. Its translation: CASSESGTGEETQYF.

The chain has TRBV30 and TRBJ1-4, with 8 bases that match TRBD1. This CDR3 comprises 14 residues. CDR1 and CDR2 from the germline V gene are GTSNPN and SVGIG (reference sequence). Unmatched junction bases numbered 6, after V lost 1 base and J lost 8 bases. The chain's CDR3 is CAWSGDRGEEKLFF. CDR3 nucleotide sequence: TGTGCCTGGAGTGGTGACAGGGGCGAAGAAAAACTGTTTTTT.

V gene TRBV6-5 combines with J gene TRBJ2-7; D possibly corresponds to TRBD1 (5 bases). The germline V and J ends were trimmed by 4 bases and 2 bases, with 15 bases remaining between them. The CDR3 has 15 residues. Germline V gene lookup returns CDR1 MNHEY and CDR2 SVGAGI. The CDR3 loop is CASSSQGFFTYEQYF. The CDR3 coding sequence is TGTGCCAGCAGTTCTCAGGGTTTCTTTACCTACGAGCAGTACTTC.

The count of this clone is one. CDR3 nucleotide sequence: TGTGCCAGCAGCCAATGGGGCAGGGCTAACACTGAAGCTTTCTTT. Its protein product is CASSQWGRANTEAFF. The chain couples TRBV14 to TRBJ1-1; D is perhaps TRBD1 (5 bases). In germline, CDR1 is SGHDN, CDR2 FVKESK. The CDR3 totals 15 residues. The V gene lost 2 bases and the J gene lost 2 bases, with 12 bases spanning the gap.

CDR3 sequence reads: CASRPTGTDTQYF. CDR3 DNA sequence: TGCGCCAGCAGACCGACTGGCACAGATACGCAGTATTTT. The chain employs TRBV4-1 and TRBJ2-3; D is uncertain. In germline, CDR1 is MGHRA, CDR2 YSYEKL. CDR3 length: 13 residues. The ends were cut back, 6 bases at V and 1 base at J, with 8 bases in the middle.

J is TRBJ2-1 and V is TRBV2; D is undetermined. Trimming shortened V by 6 bases and J by 3 bases, and 12 bases separated the two germline ends. The CDR3 runs to 14 residues. Germline CDR1 is SNHLY and CDR2 is FYNNEI. CDR3 DNA: TGTGCCAGCAGCCCTCGGCGGAACTACAATGAGCAGTTCTTC. Translated, it gives CASSPRRNYNEQFF.

This rearrangement joins TRBV19 to TRBJ2-7, with D perhaps TRBD2 (5 bases). The CDR3 has 14 residues. Looked up from germline, CDR1 is LNHDA and CDR2 is SQIVND (reference sequence). The V and J ends lost 1 base and 4 bases respectively, with 11 bases between them. The CDR3 nucleotides are TGTGCCAGTAGTATAGGACGGACGGGATACGAGCAGTACTTC. Amino acid sequence: CASSIGRTGYEQYF.

To note about this clone: The same CDR3 is also encoded by other DNA sequences in this sample. The rearrangement links TRBV5-4 to TRBJ2-5; no clear D. Deletions cut 2 bases from V and 5 bases from J, with 7 bases between. The germline CDR1 and CDR2 sequences are SGHNT and YYREEE (reference sequence). The CDR3 consists of 12 residues. The CDR3 loop reads CASSFDRETQYF. In DNA, the CDR3 is TGTGCCAGCAGCTTCGATCGGGAGACCCAGTACTTC.

The chain employs TRBV2 and TRBJ2-1; D is undetermined. V lost 1 base to trimming and J lost 4 bases, with 8 bases between them. The germline gives CDR1 SNHLY, CDR2 FYNNEI. The CDR3 length is 14 residues. The CDR3 loop is CASSEGQEYNEQFF. The CDR3, as DNA: TGTGCCAGCAGTGAAGGGCAGGAATACAATGAGCAGTTCTTC.

This chain connects TRBV4-3 to TRBJ2-5; 10 bases agree with TRBD2. The CDR3 is 18 amino acids. V shed 0 bases and J 4 bases; nucleotides not matched to a gene: 11. Germline assignment: CDR1 LGHNA and CDR2 YSLEER. This CDR3 reads CASSQDPFLLAGPETQYF. The CDR3 DNA reads as TGCGCCAGCAGCCAAGATCCTTTTTTACTAGCGGGGCCAGAGACCCAGTACTTC.